This T cell receptor beta chain was captured by sequencing in a study of identical twins. In regard to this clonotype: Its target is unknown.

MiXCR was run by TCRdb on the 5' RACE reads, yielding one entry per CDR3 protein. This sample has around 510,000 distinct CDR3 sequences, with roughly an eighth found just once. Study-wide findings and caveats: Not following the same donors, the study drew its conclusions from cross-sectional statistical analysis.

The CDR3 length is 16 residues. The V and J ends lost 4 bases and 4 bases respectively, with 14 bases between them. CDR1 KGHSH and CDR2 LQKENI come from the germline V gene. This same sample was also part of a study on yellow fever vaccine responses in identical twins.

The clonotype was recovered from a woman aged 18 to 35 in good health. The V and J genes are TRBV18 and TRBJ2-6; TRBD1 or TRBD2 may be the D gene (6 bases each). Sequencing was carried out using CD4+ T cells sorted from blood. CDR3 DNA sequence: TGTGCCAGCTCACGCCAACAGGGACTCGGGGCCAACGTCCTGACTTTC. Its protein is CASSRQQGLGANVLTF.